Each of the 3 T cell receptor beta chains below was sequenced from the same sample in a study of cytomegalovirus exposure and HLA in healthy donors. Data came from immunoSEQ multiplex PCR; TCRdb stores just in-frame clones and leaves some out. Of 130,000 to 150,000 clones listed, roughly 87% are singletons. Sequencing input: PBMCs. These receptors were collected from a woman under 30 in good health and CMV-seropositive.

The chain is built from TRBV6-5 and TRBJ2-1; perhaps TRBD2 as D (6 bases). Trimming shortened V by 0 bases and J by 9 bases, and 12 bases separated the two germline ends. The length of the CDR3 is 14 residues. Per the germline V gene, CDR1 is MNHEY and CDR2 is SVGAGI. Written as DNA, the CDR3 is TGTGCCAGCAGTTACTCCCTAGCCGGGGGTGAGCAGTTCTTC. Its translation: CASSYSLAGGEQFF.

V is TRBV27 and J is TRBJ1-5, with D perhaps matching TRBD1 (6 bases). This CDR3 contains 12 residues. With 9 bases removed from V and 2 bases from J, the gap between germline ends came to 8 bases. The V gene's germline CDR1 is MNHEY and CDR2 SMNVEV (reference sequence). The chain's CDR3 is CASRQGNQPQHF. In nucleotides, the CDR3 is TGTGCCAGTAGACAGGGCAATCAGCCCCAGCATTTT.

The V and J genes are TRBV30 and TRBJ1-6; D is possibly TRBD1 (5 bases). The ends were cut back, 3 bases at V and 8 bases at J, with 11 bases in the middle. The V gene's germline CDR1 is GTSNPN and CDR2 SVGIG (reference sequence). The CDR3 runs 13 residues. The DNA of the CDR3 is TGTGCCTGGAGCACGGCGGGGGATTCACCCCTCCACTTT. Its translation: CAWSTAGDSPLHF. Full variable domain (missing parts from reference TRBV30 and TRBJ1-6): SQTIHQWPATLVQPVGSPLSLECTVEGTSNPNLYWYRQAAGRGLQLLFYSVGIGQISSEVPQNLSASRPQDRQFILSSKKLLLSDSGFYLCAWSTAGDSPLHFGNGTRLTVT.